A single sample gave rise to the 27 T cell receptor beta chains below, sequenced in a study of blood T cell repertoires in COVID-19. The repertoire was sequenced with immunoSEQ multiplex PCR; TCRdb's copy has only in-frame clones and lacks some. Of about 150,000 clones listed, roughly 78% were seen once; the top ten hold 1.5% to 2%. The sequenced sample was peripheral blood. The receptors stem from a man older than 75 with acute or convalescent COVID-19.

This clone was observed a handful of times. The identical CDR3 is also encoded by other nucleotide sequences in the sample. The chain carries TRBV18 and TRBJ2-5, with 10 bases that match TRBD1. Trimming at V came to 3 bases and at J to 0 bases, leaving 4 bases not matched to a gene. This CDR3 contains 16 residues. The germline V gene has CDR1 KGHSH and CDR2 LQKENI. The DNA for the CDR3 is TGTGCCAGCTCACCCCTGGGACAGGGGTACCAAGAGACCCAGTACTTC. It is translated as CASSPLGQGYQETQYF.

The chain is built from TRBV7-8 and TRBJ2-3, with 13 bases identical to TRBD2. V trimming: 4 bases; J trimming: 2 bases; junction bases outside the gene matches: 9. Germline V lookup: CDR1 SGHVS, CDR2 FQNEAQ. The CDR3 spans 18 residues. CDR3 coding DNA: TGTGCCAGCAGCTCACTAGCGGGGGGGCCCGGCTACACAGATACGCAGTATTTT. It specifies CASSSLAGGPGYTDTQYF.

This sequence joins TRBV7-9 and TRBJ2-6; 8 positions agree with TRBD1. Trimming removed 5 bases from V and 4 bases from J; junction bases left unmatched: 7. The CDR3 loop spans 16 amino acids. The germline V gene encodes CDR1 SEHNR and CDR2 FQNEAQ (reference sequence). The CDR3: CASSVSGGAGANVLTF. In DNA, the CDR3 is TGTGCCAGCAGCGTCTCAGGGGGCGCCGGGGCCAACGTCCTGACTTTC.

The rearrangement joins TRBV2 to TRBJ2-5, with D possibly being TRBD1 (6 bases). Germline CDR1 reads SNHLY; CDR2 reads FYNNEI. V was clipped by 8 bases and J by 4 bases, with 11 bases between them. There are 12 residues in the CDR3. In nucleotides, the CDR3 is TGTGCCAGCTCAGGGGCGGGAGAGACCCAGTACTTC. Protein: CASSGAGETQYF.

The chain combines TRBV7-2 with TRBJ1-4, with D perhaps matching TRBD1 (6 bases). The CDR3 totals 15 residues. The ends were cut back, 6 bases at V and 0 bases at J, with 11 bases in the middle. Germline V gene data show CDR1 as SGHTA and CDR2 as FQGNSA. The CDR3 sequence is CASRKQGTTNEKLFF. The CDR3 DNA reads TGTGCCAGCAGGAAACAGGGTACAACTAATGAAAAACTGTTTTTT.

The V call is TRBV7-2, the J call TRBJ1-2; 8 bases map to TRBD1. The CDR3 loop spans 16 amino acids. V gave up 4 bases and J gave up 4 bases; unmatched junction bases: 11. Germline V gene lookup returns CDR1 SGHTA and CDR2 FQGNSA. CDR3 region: CASSSTLTGQGYGYTF. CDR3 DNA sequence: TGTGCCAGCAGCTCTACCCTGACCGGACAGGGCTATGGCTACACCTTC.

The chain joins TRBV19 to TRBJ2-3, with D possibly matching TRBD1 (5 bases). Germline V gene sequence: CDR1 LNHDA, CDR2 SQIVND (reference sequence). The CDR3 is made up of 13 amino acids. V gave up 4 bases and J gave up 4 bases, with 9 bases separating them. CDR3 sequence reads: CASSTGWSDTQYF. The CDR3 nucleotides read TGTGCCAGTAGTACAGGGTGGTCAGATACGCAGTATTTT.

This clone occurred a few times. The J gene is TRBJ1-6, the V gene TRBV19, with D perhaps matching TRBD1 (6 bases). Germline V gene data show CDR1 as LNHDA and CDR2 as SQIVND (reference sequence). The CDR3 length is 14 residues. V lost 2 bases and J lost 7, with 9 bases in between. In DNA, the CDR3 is TGTGCCAGTAGTATACAGGGGTCCAATTCACCCCTCCACTTT. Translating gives CASSIQGSNSPLHF.

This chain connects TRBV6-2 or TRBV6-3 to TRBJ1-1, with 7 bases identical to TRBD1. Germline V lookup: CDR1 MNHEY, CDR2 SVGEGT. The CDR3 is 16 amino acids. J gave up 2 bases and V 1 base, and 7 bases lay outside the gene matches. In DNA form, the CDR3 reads TGTGCCAGCAGTTACTTATCCGGGACAGCTAACACTGAAGCTTTCTTT. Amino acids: CASSYLSGTANTEAFF.

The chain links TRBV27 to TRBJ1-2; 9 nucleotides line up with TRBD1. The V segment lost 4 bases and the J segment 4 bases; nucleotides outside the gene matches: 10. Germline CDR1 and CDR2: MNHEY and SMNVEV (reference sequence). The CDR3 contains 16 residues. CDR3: CASSYYTTGQGYGYTF. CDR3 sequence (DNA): TGTGCCAGCAGTTATTATACGACGGGACAGGGCTATGGCTACACCTTC.

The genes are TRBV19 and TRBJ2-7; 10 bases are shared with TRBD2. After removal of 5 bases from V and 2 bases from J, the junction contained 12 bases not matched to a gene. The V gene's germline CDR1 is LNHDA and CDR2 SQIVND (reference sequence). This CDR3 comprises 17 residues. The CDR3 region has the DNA TGTGCCAGTAGTCCCCGGCTAGCGGGGGTCACCCCCTACGAGCAGTACTTC. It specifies CASSPRLAGVTPYEQYF.

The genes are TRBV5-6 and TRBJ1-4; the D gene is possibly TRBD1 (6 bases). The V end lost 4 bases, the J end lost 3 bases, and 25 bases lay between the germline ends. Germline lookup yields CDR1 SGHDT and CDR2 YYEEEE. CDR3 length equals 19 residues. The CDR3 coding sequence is TGTGCCAGCAGCGGGTCTGTGCAGGGGCTCGGCGGAGCTAATGAAAAACTGTTTTTT. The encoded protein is CASSGSVQGLGGANEKLFF.

The CDR3, as DNA: TGTGCCAGCAGTGATCGGGGTTGGATTTCACCTGAAGCTTTCTTT. Translation gives CASSDRGWISPEAFF. V and J are TRBV6-1 and TRBJ1-1; D unresolved. The germline V gene has CDR1 MNHNS and CDR2 SASEGT. This CDR3 is built from 15 residues. Deletions cut 3 bases from V and 6 bases from J, with 17 bases between.

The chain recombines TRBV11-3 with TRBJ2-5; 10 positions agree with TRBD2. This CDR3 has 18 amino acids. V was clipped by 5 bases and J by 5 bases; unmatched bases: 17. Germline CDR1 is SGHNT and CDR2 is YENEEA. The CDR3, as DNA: TGTGCCAGCAGCCCGTCTGGTCTCCAGCGGGGGGGCTCGGAGACCCAGTACTTC. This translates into CASSPSGLQRGGSETQYF.

Here the CDR3 DNA reads TGTGCCAGCAGGGACAGGGATGGGGTGTGGACTGAAGCTTTCTTT. It specifies CASRDRDGVWTEAFF. The chain uses TRBV21-1 and TRBJ1-1; the table names TRBD1, a call not compared with the DNA. TRBV21-1 is tagged as a pseudogene. CDR3 length: 15 amino acids.

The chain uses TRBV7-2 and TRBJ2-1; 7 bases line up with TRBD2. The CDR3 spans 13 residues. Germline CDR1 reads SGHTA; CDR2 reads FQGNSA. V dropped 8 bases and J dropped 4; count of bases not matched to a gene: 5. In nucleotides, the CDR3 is TGTGCCAGCGGGCTAGCGGTATACAATGAGCAGTTCTTC. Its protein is CASGLAVYNEQFF.

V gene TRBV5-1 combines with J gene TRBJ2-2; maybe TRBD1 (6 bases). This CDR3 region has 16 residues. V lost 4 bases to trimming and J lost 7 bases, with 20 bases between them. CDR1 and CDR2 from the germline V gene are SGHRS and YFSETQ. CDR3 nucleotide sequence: TGCGCCAGCAGCGAAAGGGGGACCGCTCTCGGCGGGGAGCTGTTTTTT. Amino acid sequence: CASSERGTALGGELFF.

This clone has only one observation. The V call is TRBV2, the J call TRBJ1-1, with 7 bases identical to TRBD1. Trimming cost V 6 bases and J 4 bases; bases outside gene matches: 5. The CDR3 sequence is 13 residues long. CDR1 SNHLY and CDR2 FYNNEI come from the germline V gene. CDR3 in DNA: TGTGCCAGCAGCGTGACAGGGATCACTGAAGCTTTCTTT. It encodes CASSVTGITEAFF.

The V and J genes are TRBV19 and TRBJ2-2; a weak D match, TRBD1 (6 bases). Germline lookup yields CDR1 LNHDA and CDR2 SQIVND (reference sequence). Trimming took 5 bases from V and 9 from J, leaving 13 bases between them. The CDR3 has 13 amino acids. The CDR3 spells CASSWGPGRELFF. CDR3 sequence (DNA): TGTGCCAGTAGTTGGGGGCCCGGCCGGGAGCTGTTTTTT.

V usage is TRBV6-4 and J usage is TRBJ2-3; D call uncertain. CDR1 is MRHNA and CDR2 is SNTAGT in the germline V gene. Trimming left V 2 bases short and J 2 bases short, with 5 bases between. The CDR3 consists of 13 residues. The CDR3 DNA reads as TGTGCCAGCAGTGACGAGGTCACAGATACGCAGTATTTT. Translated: CASSDEVTDTQYF.

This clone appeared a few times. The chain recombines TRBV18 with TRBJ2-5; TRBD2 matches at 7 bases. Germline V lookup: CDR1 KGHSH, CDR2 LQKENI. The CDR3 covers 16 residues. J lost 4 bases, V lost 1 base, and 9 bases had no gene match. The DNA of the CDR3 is TGTGCCAGCTCACCACGGCTCGACGGCGGGGGAGAGACCCAGTACTTC. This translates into CASSPRLDGGGETQYF.

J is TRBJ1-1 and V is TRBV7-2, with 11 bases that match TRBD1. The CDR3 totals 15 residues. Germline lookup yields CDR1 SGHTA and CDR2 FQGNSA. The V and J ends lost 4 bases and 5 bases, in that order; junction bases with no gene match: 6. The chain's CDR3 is CASSSQGTGGTEAFF. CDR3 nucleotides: TGTGCCAGCAGCTCCCAAGGGACAGGGGGAACTGAAGCTTTCTTT.

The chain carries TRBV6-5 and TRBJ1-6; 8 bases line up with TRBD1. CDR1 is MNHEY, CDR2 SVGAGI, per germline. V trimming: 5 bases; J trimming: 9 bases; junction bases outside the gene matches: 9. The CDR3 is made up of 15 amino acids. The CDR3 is CASSPGQGGGSPLHF. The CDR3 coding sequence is TGTGCCAGCAGTCCCGGACAGGGAGGGGGTTCACCCCTCCACTTT.

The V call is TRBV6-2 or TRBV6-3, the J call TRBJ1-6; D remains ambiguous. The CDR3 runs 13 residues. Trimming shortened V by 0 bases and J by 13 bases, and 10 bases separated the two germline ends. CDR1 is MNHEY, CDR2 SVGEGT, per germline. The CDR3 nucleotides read TGTGCCAGCAGTTACTCCCGAATGGAGCCCCTCCACTTT. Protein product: CASSYSRMEPLHF.

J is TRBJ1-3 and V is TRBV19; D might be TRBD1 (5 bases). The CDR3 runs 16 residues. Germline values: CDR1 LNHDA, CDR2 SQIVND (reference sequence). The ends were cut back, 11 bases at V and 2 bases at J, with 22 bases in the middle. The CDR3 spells CASSVGTLSAGNTIYF. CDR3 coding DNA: TGTGCCTCCTCCGTTGGGACTCTGTCAGCTGGAAACACCATATATTTT.

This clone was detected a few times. CDR3 nucleotide sequence: TGTGCCAGCAGCTCCGGGGGTTTCACTGAAGCTTTCTTT. Translating gives CASSSGGFTEAFF. The chain joins TRBV7-3 to TRBJ1-1; perhaps TRBD1 as D (5 bases). The germline gives CDR1 SGHTA, CDR2 FQGTGA. Trimming took 4 bases from V and 4 from J, leaving 10 bases between them. This CDR3 spans 13 amino acids.

Here the CDR3 reads CASSTEPLGRGSGANVLTF. CDR3 DNA: TGCGCCAGCAGCACTGAACCCCTGGGTAGGGGATCTGGGGCCAACGTCCTGACTTTC. The rearrangement uses TRBV5-1 and TRBJ2-6; TRBD1 might be the D (5 bases). Per the germline V gene, CDR1 is SGHRS and CDR2 is YFSETQ. V was cut by 4 bases and J by 1 base, with 21 bases left in between. This CDR3 has 19 amino acids.